This is a list of T cell receptor beta chains from one sample in a study of blood T cell repertoires in COVID-19. Produced via immunoSEQ multiplex PCR; TCRdb's table is partial and in-frame only. The repertoire holds 200,000 to 250,000 clones, with 65% to 90% as singletons. Sequenced input: peripheral blood. All receptors derive from an elderly man with acute or convalescent COVID-19. The CDR3 runs from the conserved cysteine through the conserved F or W. The D gene is left open where the match is weak. The listing skips clone size in some rows; elsewhere it reads once, few, many or a size class.

abundance,d_gene,j_gene,v_gene,CDR3nt,CDR3aa
-,-,TRBJ1-1,TRBV18,TGTGCCAGCTCACCCCTGGCCCCCCAGCGATCAGCGAACACTGAAGCTTTCTTT,CASSPLAPQRSANTEAFF
once,-,TRBJ2-6,TRBV10-3,TGTGCCATCAGTGCCGGGTTCGGTGGGGCCAACGTCCTGACTTTC,CAISAGFGGANVLTF
-,-,TRBJ2-3,TRBV10-3,TGTGCCATCAGTGAATCTATGAGCACAGATACGCAGTATTTT,CAISESMSTDTQYF
-,-,TRBJ2-2,TRBV7-9,TGTGCCAGCAGCTTAGGAGGGATCAAGGGCGGGGAGCTGTTTTTT,CASSLGGIKGGELFF
few,-,TRBJ1-2,TRBV29-1,TGCAGCACCCGGACAGCCTCCTATGGCTACACCTTC,CSTRTASYGYTF
-,-,TRBJ2-6,TRBV21-1,TGTGCCAGCAGCCCCCCAGAGGTCCTTTTCTACTCTGGGGCCAACGTCCTGACTTTC,CASSPPEVLFYSGANVLTF
-,TRBD1,TRBJ2-1,TRBV19,TGTGCCAGTAGCCGTACTTCGGACAGGGAGCAGTTCTTC,CASSRTSDREQFF
-,-,TRBJ1-4,TRBV27,TGTGCCAGCAGGGGGGGATTGGGGCGGAAACTGTTTTTT,CASRGGLGRKLFF
-,-,TRBJ2-2,TRBV5-1,TGCGCCAGCAGCCGGTTAAACACCGGGGAGCTGTTTTTT,CASSRLNTGELFF
-,TRBD2,TRBJ2-2,TRBV7-9,TGTGCCAGCAGGGTTCTAGCGGGAAACACCGGGGAGCTGTTTTTT,CASRVLAGNTGELFF
-,-,TRBJ2-5,TRBV2,TGTGCCAGGAATAGCGGTCGAGGAGAGACCCAGTACTTC,CARNSGRGETQYF
once,TRBD1,TRBJ1-6,TRBV27,TGTGCCAGCAGTTCAAGAGGACAGGTCCATAATTCACCCCTCCACTTT,CASSSRGQVHNSPLHF
-,-,TRBJ2-1,TRBV7-2,TGTGCCAGCAGCTTAGTGACCCTAGTCCTCCACAATGAGCAGTTCTTC,CASSLVTLVLHNEQFF
-,TRBD2,TRBJ2-5,TRBV6-7,TGTGCCAGCAGTTACCGAAAACTAGCGGGAGTCGAGACCCAGTACTTC,CASSYRKLAGVETQYF
-,-,TRBJ2-7,TRBV19,TGTGCCACCAACAGGGAAGGCGAGCAGTACTTC,CATNREGEQYF
-,TRBD1,TRBJ2-3,TRBV11-3,TGTGCCAGCAGCCGGACAGGGGGCGTCGACACGCAGTATTTT,CASSRTGGVDTQYF
-,TRBD2,TRBJ2-1,TRBV30,TGTGCCTGGAGTCAATCCTGGGGTAGCGGGAGAAATGAGCAGTTCTTC,CAWSQSWGSGRNEQFF
-,TRBD1,TRBJ1-2,TRBV5-4,TGTGCCAGCAGCTTAGGGGGCGCGGACTATGGCTACACCTTC,CASSLGGADYGYTF
-,-,TRBJ2-1,TRBV4-1,TGCGCCAGCAGCCAAGTACAGGCCCCGTCCTACAATGAGCAGTTCTTC,CASSQVQAPSYNEQFF
-,TRBD1,TRBJ2-3,TRBV6-5,TGTGCCAGCCCTAGGGACAGTAGCACAGATACGCAGTATTTT,CASPRDSSTDTQYF
once,TRBD1,TRBJ2-1,TRBV18,TGTGCCAGCTCACCAGGACAGGGCAAGAATGAGCAGTTCTTC,CASSPGQGKNEQFF
-,-,TRBJ2-7,TRBV10-3,TGTGCCATCAGTGGGGGGGAGCGCGAGCAGTACTTC,CAISGGEREQYF
-,TRBD2,TRBJ2-5,TRBV5-4,TGTGCCAGCAGGTCCGACTACACTAGCGGGAAAGAGACCCAGTACTTC,CASRSDYTSGKETQYF
-,TRBD1,TRBJ1-2,TRBV6-6,TGTGCCAGCAGTGACAGGGGGTACGACTATGGCTACACCTTC,CASSDRGYDYGYTF
once,-,TRBJ2-2,TRBV19,TGTGCCAGTAGTATGATCGGCCAAGGCGGCACCGGGGAGCTGTTTTTT,CASSMIGQGGTGELFF
-,-,TRBJ1-2,TRBV12-3/TRBV12-4,TGTGCCAGCAGTTTAGCCGGGTTCGGCTACACCTTC,CASSLAGFGYTF
-,TRBD2,TRBJ2-7,TRBV3-1/TRBV3-2,TGTGCCAGCAGCCGAGGGACTATTGAGCAGTACTTC,CASSRGTIEQYF
-,TRBD2,TRBJ2-3,TRBV5-6,TGTGCCAGCAGCACGCGGACTAGGGCAGATACGCAGTATTTT,CASSTRTRADTQYF
-,-,TRBJ1-1,TRBV6-2/TRBV6-3,TGTGCCAGCAGTTACTCCAGGGTCAACACTGAAGCTTTCTTT,CASSYSRVNTEAFF
-,-,TRBJ2-7,TRBV20-1,TGCAGTGCTAGCTACCTCTACGAGCAGTACTTC,CSASYLYEQYF
-,-,TRBJ2-3,TRBV28,TGTGCCAGCAGTTTATGGACCCAGGGGCCCCGCACAGATACGCAGTATTTT,CASSLWTQGPRTDTQYF
once,-,TRBJ1-1,TRBV18,TGTGCCAGCTCACCATCGCAGGGGATGAACACTGAAGCTTTCTTT,CASSPSQGMNTEAFF
once,-,TRBJ1-5,TRBV19,TGTGCCAGTAGTATGTTCGGGTCCGGGCAGCCCCAGCATTTT,CASSMFGSGQPQHF
once,-,TRBJ2-2,TRBV27,TGTGCCAGCAGCCCGACAGGGAACACCGGGGAGCTGTTTTTT,CASSPTGNTGELFF
-,-,TRBJ1-1,TRBV21-1,TGTGCCAGCAGCAAAATAAGGAGAAAACCTTACGGTACTGAAGCTTTCTTT,CASSKIRRKPYGTEAFF
once,TRBD1,TRBJ1-2,TRBV4-1,TGCGCCAGCAGCCAAGGCACAGGGGCCATCTATGGCTACACCTTC,CASSQGTGAIYGYTF
once,-,TRBJ2-1,TRBV2,TGTGCCACCCAACTAGTGTCCTACAATGAGCAGTTCTTC,CATQLVSYNEQFF
-,TRBD1,TRBJ1-5,TRBV2,TGTGCCAGCAGGCCAGGGGGCAAGAGCAATCAGCCCCAGCATTTT,CASRPGGKSNQPQHF
-,-,TRBJ2-1,TRBV18,TGTGCCAGCTCACCAGGGGGGGCGGCCTACAATGAGCAGTTCTTC,CASSPGGAAYNEQFF
once,TRBD2,TRBJ2-3,TRBV5-1,TGCGCCAGCAGACCAGGGACTAGCGGGATGACAGATACGCAGTATTTT,CASRPGTSGMTDTQYF
once,TRBD2,TRBJ2-1,TRBV5-1,TGCGCCAGCAGCTTGACCAGCGGGATTTCCTACAATGAGCAGTTCTTC,CASSLTSGISYNEQFF
once,-,TRBJ1-1,TRBV9,TGTGCCAGCAGCGTAGGACGGGGAAGGAACACTGAAGCTTTCTTT,CASSVGRGRNTEAFF
few,-,TRBJ1-1,TRBV12-3/TRBV12-4,TGTGCCAGCAGCCTGAGAAACACTGAAGCTTTCTTT,CASSLRNTEAFF
-,TRBD2,TRBJ2-2,TRBV24-1,TGTGCCACCAGTGAACTAGCGCCGAACACCGGGGAGCTGTTTTTT,CATSELAPNTGELFF
-,-,TRBJ2-3,TRBV10-1,TGCGCCACGGCAGACCAGCGGAGCACAGATACGCAGTATTTT,CATADQRSTDTQYF
-,TRBD1,TRBJ1-1,TRBV19,TGTGCCAGTAGTATTGGACAGGGTGGGACTGAAGCTTTCTTT,CASSIGQGGTEAFF
-,TRBD1,TRBJ2-1,TRBV7-8,TGTGCCAGCAGCCCCAGGACAGGGTGGAATGAGCAGTTCTTC,CASSPRTGWNEQFF